This T cell receptor beta chain is drawn from a study of T cells in Graves' hyperthyroidism and ophthalmopathy. Findings and limits, study-wide: Most clonotypes expanded in thyroid above 0.001 were likewise present in blood.

CDR3 size: 14 residues. V was cut by 5 bases and J by 6 bases, with 14 bases left in between. Germline-derived CDR1 and CDR2 are LNHDA and SQIVND (reference sequence). Together with thyroid ultrasound, orbital computed tomography, serum thyroxine and TRAb, clinical symptoms were used for diagnoses. This clonotype was counted between two and nine times. Its target is not known. TCR beta CDR3 sequences were amplified from RNA transcripts. A first-round RT-PCR of the TCR CDR3 used the HTBI primer set. Each CDR3 protein gets one entry after TCRdb re-called the multiplex PCR reads with MiXCR. Among some 350,000 distinct CDR3 sequences, about 15% were seen once, and the ten largest hold approximately 19%.

The gene calls are TRBV19 and TRBJ1-5; possible D gene TRBD1, 6 bases. This clonotype was sampled from a woman between 55 and 75 years old with Graves' ophthalmopathy. The sequencing sample was made of blood. The CDR3 protein is CASSSTGQRQPQHF. The CDR3 coding sequence is TGTGCCAGTAGTTCCACAGGGCAGCGTCAGCCCCAGCATTTT.